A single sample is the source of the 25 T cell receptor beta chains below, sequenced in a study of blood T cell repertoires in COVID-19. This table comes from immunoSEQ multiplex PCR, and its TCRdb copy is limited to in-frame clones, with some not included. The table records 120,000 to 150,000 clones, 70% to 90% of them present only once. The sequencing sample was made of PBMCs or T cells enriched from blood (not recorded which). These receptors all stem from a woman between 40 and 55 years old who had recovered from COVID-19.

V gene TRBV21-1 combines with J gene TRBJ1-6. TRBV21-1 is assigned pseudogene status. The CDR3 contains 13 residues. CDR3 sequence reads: CARAGLHNSPLHF. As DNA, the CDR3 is TGTGCCAGGGCGGGACTCCATAATTCACCCCTCCACTTT.

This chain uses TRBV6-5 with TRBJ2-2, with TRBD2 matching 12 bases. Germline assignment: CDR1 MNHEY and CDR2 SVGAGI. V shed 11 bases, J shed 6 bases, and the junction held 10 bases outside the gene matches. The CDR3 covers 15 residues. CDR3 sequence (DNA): TGTGCCTCTCGCAGACTAGCGGGAGTATCCGGGGAGCTGTTTTTT. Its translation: CASRRLAGVSGELFF.

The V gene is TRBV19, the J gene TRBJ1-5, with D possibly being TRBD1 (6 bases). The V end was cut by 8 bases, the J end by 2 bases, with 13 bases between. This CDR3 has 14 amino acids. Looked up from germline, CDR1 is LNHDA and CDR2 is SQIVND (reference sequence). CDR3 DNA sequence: TGTGCCAGTTCAGGGGTGACGGGCAATCAGCCCCAGCATTTT. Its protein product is CASSGVTGNQPQHF. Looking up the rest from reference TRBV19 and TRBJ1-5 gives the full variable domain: DGGITQSPKYLFRKEGQNVTLSCEQNLNHDAMYWYRQDPGQGLRLIYYSQIVNDFQKGDIAEGYSVSREKKESFPLTVTSAQKNPTAFYLCASSGVTGNQPQHFGDGTRLSIL.

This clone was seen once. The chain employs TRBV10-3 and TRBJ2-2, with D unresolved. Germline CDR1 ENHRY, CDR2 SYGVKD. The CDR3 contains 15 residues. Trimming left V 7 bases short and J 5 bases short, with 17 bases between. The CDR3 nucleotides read TGTGCCATCACGGGTGCAAGAAATAAGACCGGGGAGCTGTTTTTT. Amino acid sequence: CAITGARNKTGELFF.

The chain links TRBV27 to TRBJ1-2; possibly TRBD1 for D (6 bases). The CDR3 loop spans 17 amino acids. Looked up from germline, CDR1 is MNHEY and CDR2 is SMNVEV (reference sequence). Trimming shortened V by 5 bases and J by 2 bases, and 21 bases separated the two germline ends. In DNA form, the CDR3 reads TGTGCCAGCAGTCTCACCGTTGGACAGAGCCGAAACTATGGCTACACCTTC. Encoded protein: CASSLTVGQSRNYGYTF.

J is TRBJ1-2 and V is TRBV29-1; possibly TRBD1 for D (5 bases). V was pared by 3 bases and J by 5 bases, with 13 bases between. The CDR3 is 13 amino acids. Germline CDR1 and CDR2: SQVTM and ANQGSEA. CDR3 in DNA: TGCAGCGTTGACCCCGGCAGGGTATATGGCTACACCTTC. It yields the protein CSVDPGRVYGYTF.

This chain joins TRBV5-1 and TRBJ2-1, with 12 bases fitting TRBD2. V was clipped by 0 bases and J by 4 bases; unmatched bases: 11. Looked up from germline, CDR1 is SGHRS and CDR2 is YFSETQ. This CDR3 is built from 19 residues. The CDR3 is CASSLGLAGDLHQYNEQFF. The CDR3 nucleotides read TGCGCCAGCAGCTTGGGACTAGCGGGGGACTTACACCAGTACAATGAGCAGTTCTTC.

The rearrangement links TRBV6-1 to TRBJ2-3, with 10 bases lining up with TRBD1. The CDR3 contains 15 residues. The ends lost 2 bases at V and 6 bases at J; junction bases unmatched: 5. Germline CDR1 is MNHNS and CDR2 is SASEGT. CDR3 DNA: TGTGCCAGCAGTGAACTGACAGGGGGCAGTGATACGCAGTATTTT. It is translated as CASSELTGGSDTQYF.

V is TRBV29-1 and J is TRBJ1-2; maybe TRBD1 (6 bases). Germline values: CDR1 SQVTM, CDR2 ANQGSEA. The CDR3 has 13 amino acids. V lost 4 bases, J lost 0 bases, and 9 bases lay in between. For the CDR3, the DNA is TGCAGCGTTGGAGGGGGTACTAACTATGGCTACACCTTC. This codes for CSVGGGTNYGYTF.

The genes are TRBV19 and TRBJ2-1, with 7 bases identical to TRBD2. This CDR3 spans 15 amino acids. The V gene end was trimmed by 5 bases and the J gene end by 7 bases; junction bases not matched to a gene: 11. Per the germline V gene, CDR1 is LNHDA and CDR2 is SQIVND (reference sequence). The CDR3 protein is CASSQWEGYRNEQFF. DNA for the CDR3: TGTGCCAGTAGTCAATGGGAGGGGTATAGGAATGAGCAGTTCTTC.

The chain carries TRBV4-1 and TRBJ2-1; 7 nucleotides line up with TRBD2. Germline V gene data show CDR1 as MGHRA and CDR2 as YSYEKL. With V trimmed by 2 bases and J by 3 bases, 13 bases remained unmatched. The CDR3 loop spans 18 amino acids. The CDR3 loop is CASSQPGELAAIYNEQFF. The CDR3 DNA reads TGCGCCAGCAGCCAACCTGGGGAGCTAGCGGCTATCTACAATGAGCAGTTCTTC.

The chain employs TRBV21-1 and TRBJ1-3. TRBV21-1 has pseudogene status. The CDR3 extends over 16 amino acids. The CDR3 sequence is CASSTHPGRPGNTIYF. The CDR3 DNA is TGTGCCAGCAGCACCCATCCGGGAAGACCTGGAAACACCATATATTTT.

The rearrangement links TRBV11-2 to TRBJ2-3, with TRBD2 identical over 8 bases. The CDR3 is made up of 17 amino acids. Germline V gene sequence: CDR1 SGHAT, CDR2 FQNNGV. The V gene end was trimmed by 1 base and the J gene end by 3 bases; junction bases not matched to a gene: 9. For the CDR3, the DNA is TGTGCCAGCAGCTTAGTGCCAGCGGGGGCTGCTACAGATACGCAGTATTTT. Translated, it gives CASSLVPAGAATDTQYF. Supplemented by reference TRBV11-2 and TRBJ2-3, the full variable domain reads EAGVAQSPRYKIIEKRQSVAFWCNPISGHATLYWYQQILGQGPKLLIQFQNNGVVDDSQLPKDRFSAERLKGVDSTLKIQPAKLEDSAVYLCASSLVPAGAATDTQYFGPGTRLTVL.

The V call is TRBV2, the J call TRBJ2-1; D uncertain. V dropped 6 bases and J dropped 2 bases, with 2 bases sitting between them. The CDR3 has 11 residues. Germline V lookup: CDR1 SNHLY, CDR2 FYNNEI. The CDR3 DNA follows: TGTGCCAGCAGCACCTACAATGAGCAGTTCTTC. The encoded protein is CASSTYNEQFF.

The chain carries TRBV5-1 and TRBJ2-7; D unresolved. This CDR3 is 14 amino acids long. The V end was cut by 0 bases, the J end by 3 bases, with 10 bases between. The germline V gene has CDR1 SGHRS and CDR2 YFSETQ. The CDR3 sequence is CASSLGAALYEQYF. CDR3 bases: TGCGCCAGCAGCTTGGGGGCAGCCCTCTACGAGCAGTACTTC.

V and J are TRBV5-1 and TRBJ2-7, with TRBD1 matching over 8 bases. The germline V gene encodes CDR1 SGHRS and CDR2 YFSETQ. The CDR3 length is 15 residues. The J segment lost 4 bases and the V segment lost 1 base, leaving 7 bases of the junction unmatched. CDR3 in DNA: TGCGCCAGCAGCTTGAAGGACAGGGAGTTGTACGAGCAGTACTTC. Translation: CASSLKDRELYEQYF.

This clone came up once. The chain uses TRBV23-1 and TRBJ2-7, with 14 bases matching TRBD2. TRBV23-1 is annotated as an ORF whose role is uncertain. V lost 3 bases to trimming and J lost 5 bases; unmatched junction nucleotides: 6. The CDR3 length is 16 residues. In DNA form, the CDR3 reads TGCGCCAGCAGTCACCTGGGACTAGCGGGAGAAAACGAGCAGTACTTC. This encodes CASSHLGLAGENEQYF.

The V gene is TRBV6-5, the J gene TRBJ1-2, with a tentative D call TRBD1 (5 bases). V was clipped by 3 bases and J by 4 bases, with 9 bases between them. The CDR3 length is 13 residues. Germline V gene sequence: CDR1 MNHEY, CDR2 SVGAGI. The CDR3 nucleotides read TGTGCCAGCAGTTATCAGGGCAGCTATGGCTACACCTTC. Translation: CASSYQGSYGYTF.

This chain's CDR3 is CASSQIGTGTGYTF. CDR3 in DNA: TGTGCCAGTAGCCAAATCGGGACAGGGACCGGCTACACCTTC. The rearrangement uses TRBV19 and TRBJ1-2; 9 bases are shared with TRBD1. V shed 6 bases and J 8 bases; nucleotides not matched to a gene: 10. The CDR3 consists of 14 residues. Germline CDR1 is LNHDA and CDR2 is SQIVND (reference sequence).

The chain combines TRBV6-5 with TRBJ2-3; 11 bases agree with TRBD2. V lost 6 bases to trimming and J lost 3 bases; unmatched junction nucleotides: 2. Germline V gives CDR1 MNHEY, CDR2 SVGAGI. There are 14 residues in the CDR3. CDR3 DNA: TGTGCCAGCAGAGTAGCGGGGGGGACAGATACGCAGTATTTT. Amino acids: CASRVAGGTDTQYF.

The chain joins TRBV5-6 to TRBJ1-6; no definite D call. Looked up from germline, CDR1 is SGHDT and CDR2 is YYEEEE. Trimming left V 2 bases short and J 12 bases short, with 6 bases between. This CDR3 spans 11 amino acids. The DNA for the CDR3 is TGTGCCAGCAGCTTTCGGGGACCCCTCCACTTT. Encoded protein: CASSFRGPLHF.

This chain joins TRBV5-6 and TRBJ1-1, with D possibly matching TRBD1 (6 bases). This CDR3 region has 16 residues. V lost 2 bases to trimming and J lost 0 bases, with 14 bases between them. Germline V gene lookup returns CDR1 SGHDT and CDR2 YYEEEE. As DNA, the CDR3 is TGTGCCAGCAGCTTCGGATCCGGGACAATGAACACTGAAGCTTTCTTT. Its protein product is CASSFGSGTMNTEAFF.

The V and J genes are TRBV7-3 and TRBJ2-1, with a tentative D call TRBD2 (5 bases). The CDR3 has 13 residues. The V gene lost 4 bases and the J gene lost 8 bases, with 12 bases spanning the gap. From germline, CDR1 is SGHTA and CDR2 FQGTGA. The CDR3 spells CASSSTMMYEQFF. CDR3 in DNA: TGTGCCAGCAGCTCGACTATGATGTATGAGCAGTTCTTC.

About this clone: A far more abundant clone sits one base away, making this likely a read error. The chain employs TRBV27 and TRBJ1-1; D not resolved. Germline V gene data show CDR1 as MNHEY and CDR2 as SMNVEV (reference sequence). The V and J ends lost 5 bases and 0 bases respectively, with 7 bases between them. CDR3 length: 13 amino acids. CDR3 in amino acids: CASSPTVNTEAFF. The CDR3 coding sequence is TGTGCCAGCAGTCCCACAGTGAACACTGAAGCTTTCTTT.

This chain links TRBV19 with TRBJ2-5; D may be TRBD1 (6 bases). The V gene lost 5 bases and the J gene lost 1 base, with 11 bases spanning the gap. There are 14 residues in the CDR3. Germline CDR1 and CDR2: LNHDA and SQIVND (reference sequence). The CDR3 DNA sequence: TGTGCCAGTAGTCCCATGGGGGCCCAAGAGACCCAGTACTTC. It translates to CASSPMGAQETQYF.